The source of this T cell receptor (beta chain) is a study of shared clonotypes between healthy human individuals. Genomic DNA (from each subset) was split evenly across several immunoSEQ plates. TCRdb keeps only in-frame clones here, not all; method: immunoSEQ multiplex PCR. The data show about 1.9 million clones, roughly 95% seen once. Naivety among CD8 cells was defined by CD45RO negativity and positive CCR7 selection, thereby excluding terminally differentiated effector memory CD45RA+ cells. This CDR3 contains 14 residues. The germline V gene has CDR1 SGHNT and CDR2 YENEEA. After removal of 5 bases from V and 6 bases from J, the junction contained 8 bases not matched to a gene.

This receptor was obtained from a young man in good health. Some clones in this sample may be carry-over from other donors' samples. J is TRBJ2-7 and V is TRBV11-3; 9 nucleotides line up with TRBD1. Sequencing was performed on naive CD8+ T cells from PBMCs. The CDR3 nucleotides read TGTGCCAGCAGCCCGGACAGGGGCCCGTCCGAGCAGTACTTC. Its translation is CASSPDRGPSEQYF.